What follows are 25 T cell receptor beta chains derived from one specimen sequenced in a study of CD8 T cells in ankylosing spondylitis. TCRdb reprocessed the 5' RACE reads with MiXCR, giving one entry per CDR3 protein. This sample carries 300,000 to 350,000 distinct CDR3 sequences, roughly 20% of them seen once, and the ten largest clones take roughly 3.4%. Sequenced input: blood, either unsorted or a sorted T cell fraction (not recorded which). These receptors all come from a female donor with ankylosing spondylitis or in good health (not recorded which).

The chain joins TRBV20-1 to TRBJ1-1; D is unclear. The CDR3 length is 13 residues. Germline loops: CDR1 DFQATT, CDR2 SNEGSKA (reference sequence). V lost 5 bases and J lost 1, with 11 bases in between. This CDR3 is CSAQKDENTEAFF. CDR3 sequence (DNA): TGCAGTGCTCAGAAGGACGAGAACACTGAAGCTTTCTTT.

The CDR3 is CASSPDWSSYNEQFF. In nucleotides, the CDR3 is TGTGCCAGCTCACCAGACTGGAGCTCCTACAATGAGCAGTTCTTC. This rearrangement joins TRBV18 to TRBJ2-1; D not certain. Germline CDR1 is KGHSH and CDR2 is LQKENI. The CDR3 is made up of 15 amino acids. Trimming shortened V by 2 bases and J by 0 bases, and 8 bases separated the two germline ends.

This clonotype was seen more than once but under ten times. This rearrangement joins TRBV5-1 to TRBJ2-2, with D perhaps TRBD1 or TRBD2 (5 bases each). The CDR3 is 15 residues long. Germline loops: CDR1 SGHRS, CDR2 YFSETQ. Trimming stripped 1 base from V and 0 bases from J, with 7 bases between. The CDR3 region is CASSLRDPNTGELFF. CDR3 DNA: TGCGCCAGCAGCTTGAGGGACCCGAACACCGGGGAGCTGTTTTTT.

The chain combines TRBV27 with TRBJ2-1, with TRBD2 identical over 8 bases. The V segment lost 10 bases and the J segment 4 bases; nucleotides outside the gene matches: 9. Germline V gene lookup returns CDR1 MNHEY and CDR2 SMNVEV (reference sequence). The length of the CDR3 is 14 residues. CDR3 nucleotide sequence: TGTGCCATCCGCGGGGGGCCGACGTACAATGAGCAGTTCTTC. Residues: CAIRGGPTYNEQFF.

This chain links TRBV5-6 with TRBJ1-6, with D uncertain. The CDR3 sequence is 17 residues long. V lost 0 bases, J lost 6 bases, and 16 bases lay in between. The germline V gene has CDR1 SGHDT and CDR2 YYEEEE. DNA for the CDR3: TGTGCCAGCAGCTTGGGGCCGGGCCGAAGAAGTAATTCACCCCTCCACTTT. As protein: CASSLGPGRRSNSPLHF.

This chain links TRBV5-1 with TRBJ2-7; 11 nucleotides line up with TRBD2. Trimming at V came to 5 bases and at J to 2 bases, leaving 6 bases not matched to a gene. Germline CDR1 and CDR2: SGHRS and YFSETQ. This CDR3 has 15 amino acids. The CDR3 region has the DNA TGCGCCAGCAGTTCCGGGACTAGCGGAACCTACGAGCAGTACTTC. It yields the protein CASSSGTSGTYEQYF.

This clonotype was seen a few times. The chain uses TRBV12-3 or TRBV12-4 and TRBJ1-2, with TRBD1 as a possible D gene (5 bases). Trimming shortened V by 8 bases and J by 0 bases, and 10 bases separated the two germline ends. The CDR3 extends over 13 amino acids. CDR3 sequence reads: CASQLRANYGYTF. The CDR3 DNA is TGTGCCAGCCAGCTCAGGGCTAACTATGGCTACACCTTC.

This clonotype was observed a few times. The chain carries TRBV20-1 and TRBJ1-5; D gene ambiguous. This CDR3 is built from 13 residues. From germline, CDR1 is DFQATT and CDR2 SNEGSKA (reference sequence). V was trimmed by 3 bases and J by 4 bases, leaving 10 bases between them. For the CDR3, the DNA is TGCAGTGCTAGTCCGCCGTGGAATCAGCCCCAGCATTTT. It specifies CSASPPWNQPQHF.

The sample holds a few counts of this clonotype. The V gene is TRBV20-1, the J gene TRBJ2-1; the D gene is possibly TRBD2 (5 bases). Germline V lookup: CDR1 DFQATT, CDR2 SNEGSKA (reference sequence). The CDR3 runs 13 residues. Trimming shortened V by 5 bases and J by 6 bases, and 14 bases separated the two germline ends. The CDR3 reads CSASKLGGNEQFF. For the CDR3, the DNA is TGCAGTGCTTCCAAACTAGGAGGCAATGAGCAGTTCTTC.

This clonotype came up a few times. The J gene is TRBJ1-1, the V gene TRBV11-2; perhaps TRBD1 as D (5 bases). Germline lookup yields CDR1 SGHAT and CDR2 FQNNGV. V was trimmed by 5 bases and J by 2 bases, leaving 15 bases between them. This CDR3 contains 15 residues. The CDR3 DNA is TGTGCCAGCAGCCCCGAGGGACGCCACAACACTGAAGCTTTCTTT. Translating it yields CASSPEGRHNTEAFF. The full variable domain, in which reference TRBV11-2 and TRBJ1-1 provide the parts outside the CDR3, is EAGVAQSPRYKIIEKRQSVAFWCNPISGHATLYWYQQILGQGPKLLIQFQNNGVVDDSQLPKDRFSAERLKGVDSTLKIQPAKLEDSAVYLCASSPEGRHNTEAFFGQGTRLTVV.

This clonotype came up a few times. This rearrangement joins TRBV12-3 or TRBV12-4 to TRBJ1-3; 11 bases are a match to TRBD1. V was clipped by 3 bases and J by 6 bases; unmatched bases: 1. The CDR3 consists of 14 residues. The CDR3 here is CASSLDRGQNTIYF. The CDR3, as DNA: TGTGCCAGCAGTTTGGACAGGGGGCAAAACACCATATATTTT.

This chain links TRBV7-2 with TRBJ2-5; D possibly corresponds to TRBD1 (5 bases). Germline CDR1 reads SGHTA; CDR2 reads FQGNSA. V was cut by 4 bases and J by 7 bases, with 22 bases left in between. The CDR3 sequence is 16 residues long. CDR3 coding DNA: TGTGCCAGCAGCTACCCTACACCGACAGAATCAGGGACCCAGTACTTC. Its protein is CASSYPTPTESGTQYF.

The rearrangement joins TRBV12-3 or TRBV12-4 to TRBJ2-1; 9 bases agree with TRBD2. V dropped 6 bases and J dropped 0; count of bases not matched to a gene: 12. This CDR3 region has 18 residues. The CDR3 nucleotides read TGTGCCAGCAGCTACGGGGCTAGCGGGACTCGCTCCTACAATGAGCAGTTCTTC. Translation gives CASSYGASGTRSYNEQFF.

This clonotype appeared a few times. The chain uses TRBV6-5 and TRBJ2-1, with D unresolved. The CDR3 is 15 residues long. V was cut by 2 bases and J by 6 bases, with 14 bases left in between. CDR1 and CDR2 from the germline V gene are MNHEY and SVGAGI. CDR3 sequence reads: CASSYGELVGNEQFF. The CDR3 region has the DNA TGTGCCAGCAGTTACGGAGAATTGGTCGGCAATGAGCAGTTCTTC.

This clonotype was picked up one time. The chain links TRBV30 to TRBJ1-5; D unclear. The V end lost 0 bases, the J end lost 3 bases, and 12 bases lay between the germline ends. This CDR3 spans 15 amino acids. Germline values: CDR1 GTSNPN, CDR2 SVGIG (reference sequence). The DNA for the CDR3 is TGTGCCTGGAGTGTACCGGACGGCGCCAATCAGCCCCAGCATTTT. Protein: CAWSVPDGANQPQHF.

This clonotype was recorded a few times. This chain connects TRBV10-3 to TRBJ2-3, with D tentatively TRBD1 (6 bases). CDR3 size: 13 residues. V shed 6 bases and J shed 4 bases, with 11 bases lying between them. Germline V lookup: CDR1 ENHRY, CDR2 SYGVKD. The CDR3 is CAIRGHRPDTQYF. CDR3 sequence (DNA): TGTGCCATCAGGGGACACCGCCCAGATACGCAGTATTTT.

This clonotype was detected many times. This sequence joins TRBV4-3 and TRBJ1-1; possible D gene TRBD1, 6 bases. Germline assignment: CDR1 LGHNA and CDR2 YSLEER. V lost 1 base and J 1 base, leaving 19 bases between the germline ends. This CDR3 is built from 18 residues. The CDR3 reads CASSQGMGARGGNTEAFF. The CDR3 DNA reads TGCGCCAGCAGCCAAGGGATGGGGGCGCGGGGTGGGAACACTGAAGCTTTCTTT.

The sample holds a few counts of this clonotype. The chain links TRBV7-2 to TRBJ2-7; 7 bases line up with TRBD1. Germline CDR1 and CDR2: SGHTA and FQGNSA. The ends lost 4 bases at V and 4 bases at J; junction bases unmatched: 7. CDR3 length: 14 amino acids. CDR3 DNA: TGTGCCAGCAGCTCAGAGGACAGGTGGTACGAGCAGTACTTC. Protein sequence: CASSSEDRWYEQYF.

The CDR3 here is CASSLQREARETQYF. The CDR3 nucleotides read TGTGCCAGCAGTTTACAGCGGGAGGCCAGGGAGACCCAGTACTTC. The rearrangement uses TRBV6-5 and TRBJ2-5, with TRBD2 matching over 9 bases. Looked up from germline, CDR1 is MNHEY and CDR2 is SVGAGI. The CDR3 is 15 amino acids. V lost 4 bases and J lost 5; bases outside the gene matches: 8.

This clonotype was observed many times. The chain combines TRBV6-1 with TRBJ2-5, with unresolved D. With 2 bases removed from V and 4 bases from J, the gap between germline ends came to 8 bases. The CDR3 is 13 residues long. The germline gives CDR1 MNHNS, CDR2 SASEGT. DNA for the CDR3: TGTGCCAGCAGTGAACTCTACCGAGAGACCCAGTACTTC. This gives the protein CASSELYRETQYF.

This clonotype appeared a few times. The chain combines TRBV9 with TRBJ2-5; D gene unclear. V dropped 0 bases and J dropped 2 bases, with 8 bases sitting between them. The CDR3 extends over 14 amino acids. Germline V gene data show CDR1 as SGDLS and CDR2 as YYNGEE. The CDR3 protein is CASSVGRLQETQYF. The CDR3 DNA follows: TGTGCCAGCAGCGTAGGTCGACTTCAAGAGACCCAGTACTTC. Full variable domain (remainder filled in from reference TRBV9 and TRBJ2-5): DSGVTQTPKHLITATGQRVTLRCSPRSGDLSVYWYQQSLDQGLQFLIQYYNGEERAKGNILERFSAQQFPDLHSELNLSSLELGDSALYFCASSVGRLQETQYFGPGTRLLVL.

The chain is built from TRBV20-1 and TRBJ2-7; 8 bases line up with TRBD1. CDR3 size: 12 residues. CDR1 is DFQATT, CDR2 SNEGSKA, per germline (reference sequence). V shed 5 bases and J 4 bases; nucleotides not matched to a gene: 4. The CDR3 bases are TGCAGTGCTCCAGGGGACAGGTACGAGCAGTACTTC. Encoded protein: CSAPGDRYEQYF.

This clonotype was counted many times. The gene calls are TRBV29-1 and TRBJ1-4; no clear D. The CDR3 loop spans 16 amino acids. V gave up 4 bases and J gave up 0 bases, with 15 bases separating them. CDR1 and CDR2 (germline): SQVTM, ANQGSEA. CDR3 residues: CSVVVRLAATNEKLFF. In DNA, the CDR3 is TGCAGCGTTGTAGTCCGTTTGGCGGCAACTAATGAAAAACTGTTTTTT.

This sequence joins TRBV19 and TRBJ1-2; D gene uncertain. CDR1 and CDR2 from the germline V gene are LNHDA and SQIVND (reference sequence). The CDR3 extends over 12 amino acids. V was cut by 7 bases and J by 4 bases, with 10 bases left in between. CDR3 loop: CASTETRYGYTF. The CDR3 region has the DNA TGTGCCAGTACCGAGACTCGCTATGGCTACACCTTC.

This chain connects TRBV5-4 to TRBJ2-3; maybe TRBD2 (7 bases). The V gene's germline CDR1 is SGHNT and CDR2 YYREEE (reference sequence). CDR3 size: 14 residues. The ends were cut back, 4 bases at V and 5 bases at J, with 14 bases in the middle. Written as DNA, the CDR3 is TGTGCCAGCAGCAGAGGGGGGGCTTTAGATACGCAGTATTTT. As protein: CASSRGGALDTQYF. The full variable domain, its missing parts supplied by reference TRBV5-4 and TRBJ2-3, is ETGVTQSPTHLIKTRGQQVTLRCSSQSGHNTVSWYQQALGQGPQFIFQYYREEENGRGNFPPRFSGLQFPNYSSELNVNALELDDSALYLCASSRGGALDTQYFGPGTRLTVL.